These T cell receptor beta chains were read from a single sample in a study of T cell responses to AZD1222 COVID-19 vaccine. The protocol was immunoSEQ multiplex PCR, while the TCRdb copy is restricted to in-frame clones and leaves out a portion. The table lists roughly 130,000 clones, about 94% of them singletons. The sequencing used peripheral blood, collected 28 days after the second AZD1222 dose. These receptors originate from an adult who received the AZD1222 COVID-19 vaccine. Each CDR3 is given with its conserved first and last residue. Each record gives: D gene, clone size, V gene, J gene, CDR3 protein, CDR3 DNA. The D gene is left open where the match is weak. Clone size, where shown, is once, few, many, or a class for clones that have expanded.

d_call: -
clone_size: -
v_call: TRBV7-9
j_call: TRBJ1-5
cdr3_aa: CASSPQETSNQPQHF
cdr3_nt: TGTGCCAGCAGCCCACAGGAGACTAGCAATCAGCCCCAGCATTTT

d_call: -
clone_size: -
v_call: TRBV5-4
j_call: TRBJ2-5
cdr3_aa: CASSPGEVGVETQYF
cdr3_nt: TGTGCCAGCAGCCCCGGGGAAGTTGGGGTAGAGACCCAGTACTTC

d_call: TRBD1
clone_size: -
v_call: TRBV12-3/TRBV12-4
j_call: TRBJ2-5
cdr3_aa: CASRTTGEETQYF
cdr3_nt: TGTGCCAGCAGGACGACAGGGGAAGAGACCCAGTACTTC

d_call: -
clone_size: -
v_call: TRBV24-1
j_call: TRBJ2-7
cdr3_aa: CATSDNLAYEQYF
cdr3_nt: TGTGCCACCAGTGATAATCTTGCCTACGAGCAGTACTTC

d_call: TRBD2
clone_size: few
v_call: TRBV5-1
j_call: TRBJ2-7
cdr3_aa: CASSSTSGSGYEQYF
cdr3_nt: TGCGCCAGCAGCTCAACTAGCGGGAGCGGGTACGAGCAGTACTTC

d_call: TRBD2
clone_size: -
v_call: TRBV5-5
j_call: TRBJ2-1
cdr3_aa: CASSLSVLASGGQDEQFF
cdr3_nt: TGTGCCAGCAGCTTGTCGGTCCTCGCTAGCGGGGGGCAGGATGAGCAGTTCTTC

d_call: -
clone_size: -
v_call: TRBV6-5
j_call: TRBJ1-2
cdr3_aa: CASLSVNYGYTF
cdr3_nt: TGTGCCAGCTTGTCAGTTAACTATGGCTACACCTTC

d_call: -
clone_size: -
v_call: TRBV6-5
j_call: TRBJ1-3
cdr3_aa: CASSYSLWGSGNTIYF
cdr3_nt: TGTGCCAGCAGTTACTCGCTGTGGGGCTCTGGAAACACCATATATTTT

d_call: TRBD1
clone_size: -
v_call: TRBV14
j_call: TRBJ2-7
cdr3_aa: CASSQEAGTAHEQYF
cdr3_nt: TGTGCCAGCAGCCAAGAGGCCGGGACAGCCCACGAGCAGTACTTC

d_call: -
clone_size: -
v_call: TRBV5-1
j_call: TRBJ2-7
cdr3_aa: CASSLAQGYEQYF
cdr3_nt: TGCGCCAGCAGCTTGGCCCAGGGATACGAGCAGTACTTC

d_call: TRBD1
clone_size: -
v_call: TRBV12-3/TRBV12-4
j_call: TRBJ1-1
cdr3_aa: CASSLTGPTEAFF
cdr3_nt: TGTGCCAGCAGTTTGACAGGGCCCACTGAAGCTTTCTTT

d_call: -
clone_size: -
v_call: TRBV18
j_call: TRBJ2-1
cdr3_aa: CASSQESYNEQFF
cdr3_nt: TGTGCCAGCTCACAGGAAAGCTACAATGAGCAGTTCTTC

d_call: TRBD2
clone_size: -
v_call: TRBV23-1
j_call: TRBJ2-7
cdr3_aa: CASSQWYGGVMYF
cdr3_nt: TGCGCCAGCAGTCAATGGTATGGGGGGGTAATGTACTTC

d_call: TRBD1
clone_size: -
v_call: TRBV12-5
j_call: TRBJ2-1
cdr3_aa: CASGFIGTGTPYNEQFF
cdr3_nt: TGTGCTAGTGGTTTCATCGGGACAGGGACCCCCTACAATGAGCAGTTCTTC

d_call: -
clone_size: -
v_call: TRBV28
j_call: TRBJ1-2
cdr3_aa: CASKHEAYGYTF
cdr3_nt: TGTGCCAGCAAACACGAGGCCTATGGCTACACCTTC

d_call: TRBD2
clone_size: -
v_call: TRBV6-5
j_call: TRBJ2-7
cdr3_aa: CASRGGGWAYEQYF
cdr3_nt: TGTGCCAGCAGAGGCGGGGGATGGGCCTACGAGCAGTACTTC

d_call: -
clone_size: -
v_call: TRBV5-1
j_call: TRBJ2-2
cdr3_aa: CASSSSGGENTGELFF
cdr3_nt: TGCGCCAGCAGCTCATCAGGGGGGGAAAACACCGGGGAGCTGTTTTTT

d_call: -
clone_size: -
v_call: TRBV19
j_call: TRBJ1-1
cdr3_aa: CASCENTEAFF
cdr3_nt: TGTGCCAGTTGCGAGAACACTGAAGCTTTCTTT

d_call: -
clone_size: -
v_call: TRBV18
j_call: TRBJ2-7
cdr3_aa: CASSSGVSYEQYF
cdr3_nt: TGTGCCAGCTCCTCAGGGGTGTCCTACGAGCAGTACTTC

d_call: TRBD1
clone_size: -
v_call: TRBV28
j_call: TRBJ1-2
cdr3_aa: CASSAGQGAYGYTF
cdr3_nt: TGTGCCAGCAGCGCTGGACAGGGGGCTTATGGCTACACCTTC

d_call: TRBD2
clone_size: -
v_call: TRBV5-4
j_call: TRBJ2-7
cdr3_aa: CASSLENRPAGSNEQYF
cdr3_nt: TGTGCCAGCAGCTTGGAGAATCGTCCAGCGGGAAGTAACGAGCAGTACTTC

d_call: TRBD2
clone_size: -
v_call: TRBV10-3
j_call: TRBJ2-1
cdr3_aa: CAVHSSGRALLPPFF
cdr3_nt: TGTGCCGTCCACTCTAGCGGGAGGGCCTTGCTCCCCCCGTTCTTC

d_call: -
clone_size: -
v_call: TRBV6-5
j_call: TRBJ1-2
cdr3_aa: CASIPRWDDYGYTF
cdr3_nt: TGTGCCAGCATCCCAAGGTGGGATGACTATGGCTACACCTTC

d_call: TRBD1
clone_size: -
v_call: TRBV7-9
j_call: TRBJ2-7
cdr3_aa: CASSPRTGTDYYEQYF
cdr3_nt: TGTGCCAGCAGCCCCCGGACCGGGACAGATTATTACGAGCAGTACTTC

d_call: -
clone_size: -
v_call: TRBV4-1
j_call: TRBJ2-7
cdr3_aa: CASHPEGRSYEQYF
cdr3_nt: TGCGCCAGCCACCCGGAGGGCCGGAGCTACGAGCAGTACTTC

d_call: -
clone_size: -
v_call: TRBV7-8
j_call: TRBJ2-1
cdr3_aa: CASSLPGGEQFF
cdr3_nt: TGTGCCAGCAGCCTCCCCGGGGGTGAGCAGTTCTTC

d_call: -
clone_size: -
v_call: TRBV6-1
j_call: TRBJ2-3
cdr3_aa: CASSEAGPDTQYF
cdr3_nt: TGTGCCAGCAGTGAGGCGGGGCCAGATACGCAGTATTTT

d_call: -
clone_size: once
v_call: TRBV10-3
j_call: TRBJ1-5
cdr3_aa: CAISEGRGNQPQHF
cdr3_nt: TGTGCCATCAGTGAGGGCAGGGGAAATCAGCCCCAGCATTTT

d_call: TRBD2
clone_size: few
v_call: TRBV11-2
j_call: TRBJ2-1
cdr3_aa: CASSPTVLAGGQNEQFF
cdr3_nt: TGTGCCAGCAGCCCTACTGTACTAGCGGGAGGTCAGAATGAGCAGTTCTTC

d_call: -
clone_size: -
v_call: TRBV12-3/TRBV12-4
j_call: TRBJ2-1
cdr3_aa: CASGGGEQFF
cdr3_nt: TGTGCCAGCGGAGGGGGTGAGCAGTTCTTC

d_call: -
clone_size: -
v_call: TRBV9
j_call: TRBJ2-5
cdr3_aa: CASSPGSPVGETQYF
cdr3_nt: TGTGCCAGCAGCCCGGGATCTCCAGTGGGAGAGACCCAGTACTTC

d_call: -
clone_size: -
v_call: TRBV6-2/TRBV6-3
j_call: TRBJ2-7
cdr3_aa: CASTPLAVSYEQYF
cdr3_nt: TGTGCCAGCACCCCCTTAGCGGTGTCCTACGAGCAGTACTTC

d_call: -
clone_size: -
v_call: TRBV6-2/TRBV6-3
j_call: TRBJ1-5
cdr3_aa: CASSYGGKGIQPQHF
cdr3_nt: TGTGCCAGCAGTTACGGAGGAAAGGGGATTCAGCCCCAGCATTTT

d_call: TRBD2
clone_size: -
v_call: TRBV5-5
j_call: TRBJ2-7
cdr3_aa: CASRPPTGGYEQYF
cdr3_nt: TGTGCCAGCAGGCCCCCGACGGGAGGCTACGAGCAGTACTTC

d_call: TRBD2
clone_size: -
v_call: TRBV29-1
j_call: TRBJ2-2
cdr3_aa: CSVGLVNGELFF
cdr3_nt: TGCAGCGTCGGACTAGTTAACGGGGAGCTGTTTTTT

d_call: TRBD2
clone_size: few
v_call: TRBV18
j_call: TRBJ2-1
cdr3_aa: CASSPSGRLNEQFF
cdr3_nt: TGTGCCAGCTCACCAAGCGGGAGGTTGAATGAGCAGTTCTTC

d_call: TRBD1
clone_size: -
v_call: TRBV7-2
j_call: TRBJ1-1
cdr3_aa: CASRNPDRERTEAFF
cdr3_nt: TGTGCCAGCAGAAACCCGGACAGGGAGAGGACTGAAGCTTTCTTT

d_call: TRBD2
clone_size: -
v_call: TRBV19
j_call: TRBJ2-3
cdr3_aa: CASSFGGRMWTDTQYF
cdr3_nt: TGTGCCAGTAGTTTCGGCGGGAGGATGTGGACAGATACGCAGTATTTT

d_call: -
clone_size: -
v_call: TRBV7-2
j_call: TRBJ1-2
cdr3_aa: CASSLAGGNGYTF
cdr3_nt: TGTGCCAGCAGCTTAGCCGGGGGAAATGGCTACACCTTC

d_call: -
clone_size: -
v_call: TRBV9
j_call: TRBJ1-1
cdr3_aa: CASSTARNTEAFF
cdr3_nt: TGTGCCAGCAGTACCGCGAGGAACACTGAAGCTTTCTTT

d_call: -
clone_size: -
v_call: TRBV7-9
j_call: TRBJ1-1
cdr3_aa: CASSHVLDTEAFF
cdr3_nt: TGTGCCAGCAGCCACGTCTTGGACACTGAAGCTTTCTTT

d_call: -
clone_size: once
v_call: TRBV11-1
j_call: TRBJ2-1
cdr3_aa: CASSLVGAQYNEQFF
cdr3_nt: TGTGCCAGCAGCTTAGTCGGGGCCCAATACAATGAGCAGTTCTTC